The 18 T cell receptor beta chains below come from one sample, sequenced in a study of cytomegalovirus exposure and HLA in healthy donors. The PCR used 60 Vbeta and 13 Jbeta primers. Clones were read by immunoSEQ multiplex PCR, and TCRdb kept only the in-frame ones, dropping some. This sample carries 180,000 or so clones, around 75% of them seen once, and the ten largest clones take around 8.3%. Sequenced: PBMCs. The source is a woman aged 40 to 55 in good health and CMV-seropositive.

The DNA of the CDR3 is TGTGCCAGCACCCCGACAGGGCTGCCCTACGAGCAGTACTTC. Its translation is CASTPTGLPYEQYF. The chain is built from TRBV28 and TRBJ2-7, with 7 positions matching TRBD1. V was clipped by 7 bases and J by 2 bases; unmatched bases: 8. The V gene's germline CDR1 is MDHEN and CDR2 SYDVKM. This CDR3 has 14 amino acids. The full variable domain, with the rest looked up from reference TRBV28 and TRBJ2-7, is DVKVTQSSRYLVKRTGEKVFLECVQDMDHENMFWYRQDPGLGLRLIYFSYDVKMKEKGDIPEGYSVSREKKERFSLILESASTNQTSMYLCASTPTGLPYEQYFGPGTRLTVT.

The chain carries TRBV7-2 and TRBJ1-3, with D tentatively TRBD1 (5 bases). The CDR3 is 16 amino acids. V gave up 1 base and J gave up 0 bases, with 10 bases separating them. CDR1 and CDR2 (germline): SGHTA, FQGNSA. The CDR3: CASSLVATVSGNTIYF. For the CDR3, the DNA is TGTGCCAGCAGCTTAGTGGCGACAGTCTCTGGAAACACCATATATTTT.

The sample holds one count of this clone. This rearrangement joins TRBV7-9 to TRBJ1-3; the match to TRBD1 covers 8 bases. The V and J ends lost 6 bases and 2 bases, in that order; junction bases with no gene match: 9. The CDR3 has 16 amino acids. The germline CDR1 and CDR2 sequences are SEHNR and FQNEAQ (reference sequence). The CDR3 reads CASRGDRKTAGNTIYF. CDR3 nucleotide sequence: TGTGCCAGCAGAGGGGACAGGAAGACTGCTGGAAACACCATATATTTT.

The rearrangement uses TRBV15 and TRBJ2-5, with D possibly being TRBD1 (5 bases). The ends were cut back, 1 base at V and 1 base at J, with 10 bases in the middle. The CDR3 contains 15 residues. Germline CDR1 LNHNV, CDR2 YYDKDF (reference sequence). The CDR3 region has the DNA TGTGCCACCAGCAGAGTTTTCCAGGGCCAAGAGACCCAGTACTTC. This translates into CATSRVFQGQETQYF.

In this sample, this clone turned up a few times. V usage is TRBV7-9 and J usage is TRBJ2-7; D might be TRBD1 (6 bases). The CDR3 is 15 residues long. The V end lost 5 bases, the J end lost 4 bases, and 18 bases lay between the germline ends. Germline CDR1 and CDR2: SEHNR and FQNEAQ (reference sequence). Here the CDR3 reads CASSPFTGSVYEQYF. Here the CDR3 DNA reads TGTGCCAGCAGCCCATTTACAGGGAGCGTTTACGAGCAGTACTTC.

This chain connects TRBV4-1 to TRBJ2-7; 8 positions match TRBD1. The J segment lost 2 bases and the V segment lost 4 bases, leaving 10 bases of the junction unmatched. The CDR3 is made up of 16 amino acids. The germline V gene has CDR1 MGHRA and CDR2 YSYEKL. The CDR3, as DNA: TGCGCCAGCAGCCTGAGACAGGGGCATAGCGCCTACGAGCAGTACTTC. Its protein is CASSLRQGHSAYEQYF.

J is TRBJ2-3 and V is TRBV5-1; the match to TRBD1 covers 7 bases. Trimming took 4 bases from V and 0 from J; bases not matched to a gene: 5. Per the germline V gene, CDR1 is SGHRS and CDR2 is YFSETQ. The length of the CDR3 is 15 residues. CDR3 sequence reads: CASSGRQGSTDTQYF. CDR3 bases: TGCGCCAGCAGCGGTAGACAGGGAAGCACAGATACGCAGTATTTT.

This chain connects TRBV7-2 to TRBJ1-2; perhaps TRBD1 as D (5 bases). Germline V gene data show CDR1 as SGHTA and CDR2 as FQGNSA. V dropped 1 base and J dropped 8 bases, with 14 bases sitting between them. This CDR3 is built from 14 residues. Here the CDR3 DNA reads TGTGCCAGCAGCTTAGATAGGACACTGCGGGGCTACACCTTC. Translation gives CASSLDRTLRGYTF.

This chain links TRBV27 with TRBJ1-5; 9 positions agree with TRBD1. V gave up 4 bases and J gave up 7 bases; unmatched junction bases: 8. The germline gives CDR1 MNHEY, CDR2 SMNVEV (reference sequence). This CDR3 has 15 amino acids. CDR3 DNA: TGTGCCAGCAGTTCGACAGGGGGAAGTTGGCAGCCCCAGCATTTT. Translated, it gives CASSSTGGSWQPQHF.

This clone was detected a few times. The V and J genes are TRBV11-2 and TRBJ1-2; 10 bases match TRBD1. Germline loops: CDR1 SGHAT, CDR2 FQNNGV. The CDR3 has 15 amino acids. Germline trimming cut 3 bases from V and 4 bases from J; bases unmatched to any gene: 5. The CDR3 region has the DNA TGTGCCAGCAGCTTTGCGCGGACAGGGGGCTATGGCTACACCTTC. Amino acids: CASSFARTGGYGYTF.

The rearrangement joins TRBV28 to TRBJ1-1, with D possibly being TRBD1 (5 bases). Trimming removed 4 bases at V and 11 bases at J, with 11 bases between. Germline V CDR1 and CDR2: MDHEN, SYDVKM. The CDR3 is 11 amino acids. CDR3 sequence reads: CASSSGLGAFF. The CDR3 DNA follows: TGTGCCAGCAGTTCGGGACTCGGGGCTTTCTTT.

V and J are TRBV28 and TRBJ2-1; a weak D match, TRBD2 (6 bases). V shed 0 bases and J shed 8 bases, with 26 bases lying between them. The CDR3 consists of 19 residues. In germline, CDR1 is MDHEN, CDR2 SYDVKM. DNA for the CDR3: TGTGCCAGCAGTTTATGGACGACTGGCGGGGCCCCGCGGGGAGATGAGCAGTTCTTC. This encodes CASSLWTTGGAPRGDEQFF.

V and J are TRBV2 and TRBJ2-7, with 8 positions matching TRBD2. Germline V lookup: CDR1 SNHLY, CDR2 FYNNEI. The CDR3 extends over 12 amino acids. The J segment lost 7 bases and the V segment lost 8 bases, leaving 7 bases of the junction unmatched. As DNA, the CDR3 is TGTGCCAGCGGAGGGACTAGGAGAGAGCAGTACTTC. Translating it yields CASGGTRREQYF.

This clone showed up just a few times. This chain joins TRBV5-1 and TRBJ1-1; no clear D gene. The V end was cut by 4 bases, the J end by 1 base, with 11 bases between. Germline values: CDR1 SGHRS, CDR2 YFSETQ. The CDR3 length is 14 residues. CDR3 region: CASSQTPGNTEAFF. The CDR3 coding sequence is TGCGCCAGCAGCCAGACGCCGGGGAACACTGAAGCTTTCTTT.

This sequence joins TRBV7-3 and TRBJ1-1; TRBD1 matches 7 bases. This CDR3 is built from 15 residues. Per the germline V gene, CDR1 is SGHTA and CDR2 is FQGTGA. V lost 7 bases to trimming and J lost 4 bases; unmatched junction nucleotides: 12. CDR3 sequence: CASTFSISGGTEAFF. CDR3 nucleotides: TGTGCCAGCACCTTCTCCATCTCAGGGGGCACTGAAGCTTTCTTT.

V usage is TRBV6-5 and J usage is TRBJ1-2; 7 bases fit TRBD1. V shed 7 bases and J 0 bases; nucleotides not matched to a gene: 5. Looked up from germline, CDR1 is MNHEY and CDR2 is SVGAGI. This CDR3 contains 14 residues. The CDR3 DNA sequence: TGTGCCAGCAATCGACAGGGAGCTAACTATGGCTACACCTTC. This translates into CASNRQGANYGYTF.

J is TRBJ2-5 and V is TRBV7-6; the D is unclear. CDR1 and CDR2 from the germline V gene are SGHVS and FNYEAQ. CDR3 size: 11 residues. Trimming shortened V by 6 bases and J by 5 bases, and 7 bases separated the two germline ends. CDR3 bases: TGTGCCAGCAGATTGCGGGAGACCCAGTACTTC. Translation: CASRLRETQYF. Looking up the rest from reference TRBV7-6 and TRBJ2-5 gives the full variable domain: GAGVSQSPRYKVTKRGQDVALRCDPISGHVSLYWYRQALGQGPEFLTYFNYEAQQDKSGLPNDRFSAERPEGSISTLTIQRTEQRDSAMYRCASRLRETQYFGPGTRLLVL.

This clone has only one observation. The genes are TRBV10-2 and TRBJ2-5; D uncertain. CDR1 is WSHSY and CDR2 is SAAADI in the germline V gene. Trimming removed 0 bases from V and 8 bases from J, with 7 bases in between. The CDR3 runs 12 residues. The CDR3, as DNA: TGCGCCAGCAGTGAGTCTTGGGCTACCCAGTACTTC. As protein: CASSESWATQYF.